Listed below are T cell receptor beta chains from one sample, sequenced in a study of T cell responses to AZD1222 COVID-19 vaccine. TCRdb's copy holds only in-frame clones and misses some; the assay was immunoSEQ multiplex PCR. The repertoire includes approximately 130,000 clones, 85% to 95% of them detected once, and 0.75% to 0.95% sits in the top ten. Sample: peripheral blood, taken on day 0 of AZD1222 vaccination. All receptors come from an adult in good health. The CDR3 runs from the conserved cysteine through the conserved F or W. A D gene is named only where the DNA matches it firmly. Rows may omit the clone size; those that give it use once, few, many or a size class.

NA	NA	TRBJ2-5	TRBV2	TGTGCCAGCAGTGAAGGCCTGGGGCTTGTAGAGACCCAGTACTTC	CASSEGLGLVETQYF
once	TRBD2	TRBJ2-2	TRBV6-4	TGTGCCAGCAGTGACGGACTAGCGGGGAACACCGGGGAGCTGTTTTTT	CASSDGLAGNTGELFF
once	TRBD2	TRBJ2-5	TRBV10-3	TGTGCCATCAGTGAGTCGACTAGCGGGGGGGATATGGAGACCCAGTACTTC	CAISESTSGGDMETQYF
NA	TRBD1	TRBJ1-1	TRBV27	TGTGCCAGCAGTTTATCGATTCAGGGGGTCACTGAAGCTTTCTTT	CASSLSIQGVTEAFF
NA	TRBD1	TRBJ2-1	TRBV7-3	TGTGCCAGCAGCTCGACAGGGGGGAATGAGCAGTTCTTC	CASSSTGGNEQFF
NA	NA	TRBJ1-4	TRBV5-1	TGCGCCAGCAGCTTACGGGACGGGCATGATGAAAAACTGTTTTTT	CASSLRDGHDEKLFF
once	NA	TRBJ2-1	TRBV27	TGTGCCAGCAGTTTATCGGAGGGGGCTACCGATGAGCAGTTCTTC	CASSLSEGATDEQFF
NA	NA	TRBJ2-5	TRBV30	TGTGCCTGGAGTGATGGAGGGGTAGAGACCCAGTACTTC	CAWSDGGVETQYF
NA	NA	TRBJ1-1	TRBV11-3	TGTGCCAGCAGCTTAGGTACAGGCATGGCTTTCTTT	CASSLGTGMAFF
NA	NA	TRBJ1-3	TRBV18	TGTGCCAGCTCACCCAATGAACAGGGCTCTGGAAACACCATATATTTT	CASSPNEQGSGNTIYF
NA	NA	TRBJ2-3	TRBV6-4	TGTGCCAGCAGTAGGGGGACTAGCACAGATACGCAGTATTTT	CASSRGTSTDTQYF
NA	NA	TRBJ2-3	TRBV9	TGTGCCAGCAGCGTAGGTGGCGGGGGCAAAGATACGCAGTATTTT	CASSVGGGGKDTQYF
NA	NA	TRBJ1-1	TRBV5-1	TGCGCCAGCAGCTTAAGAGCGGACACGTCGAACACTGAAGCTTTCTTT	CASSLRADTSNTEAFF
NA	NA	TRBJ1-2	TRBV6-1	TGTGCCAGCAGTGACGGCTACTATGGCTACACCTTC	CASSDGYYGYTF
NA	NA	TRBJ2-5	TRBV9	TGTGCCAGCAGCGTAGGTGGCAACCAAGAGACCCAGTACTTC	CASSVGGNQETQYF
NA	TRBD1	TRBJ2-2	TRBV7-9	TGTGCCAGCACAGGGGGCAAGGTCGACACCGGGGAGCTGTTTTTT	CASTGGKVDTGELFF
NA	NA	TRBJ2-6	TRBV5-5	TGTGCCAGCAGCAAGGACCCACAACGCACGTCTGGGGCCAACGTCCTGACTTTC	CASSKDPQRTSGANVLTF
few	NA	TRBJ2-2	TRBV4-2	TGTGCCAGCAGCCAAGTAGGCGCCGGGGAGCTGTTTTTT	CASSQVGAGELFF
NA	NA	TRBJ2-3	TRBV2	TGTGCCAGCAGTGCAGGCAGCTCATTCACAGATACGCAGTATTTT	CASSAGSSFTDTQYF
NA	NA	TRBJ1-2	TRBV5-6	TGTGCCAGCAGCAGCGCCCCCCGGACGAACTATGGCTACACCTTC	CASSSAPRTNYGYTF
NA	TRBD2	TRBJ2-2	TRBV9	TGTGCCAGCAACATGAACGGACTAGCCCCGGACACCGGGGAGCTGTTTTTT	CASNMNGLAPDTGELFF
NA	NA	TRBJ1-1	TRBV6-5	TGTGCCAGCAGTTATATGGGAGACACTGAAGCTTTCTTT	CASSYMGDTEAFF
NA	TRBD1	TRBJ1-2	TRBV7-9	TGTGCCAGCACCTCAAAGGTCTTCCGCGGGACAGGGGAGGAGGGACCCCGAAAAAACTATGGCTACACCTTC	CASTSKVFRGTGEEGPRKNYGYTF
NA	TRBD1	TRBJ1-2	TRBV5-1	TGCGCCAGCAGCGGGAGGGAAGGGGGCCACTATGGCTACACCTTC	CASSGREGGHYGYTF
few	NA	TRBJ1-2	TRBV5-1	TGCGCCAGCAGCCTGAGTATGGGGGGCTCGAACTATGGCTACACCTTC	CASSLSMGGSNYGYTF
NA	NA	TRBJ1-1	TRBV27	TGTGCCAGCAGTTTACAGGGAGACACTGAAGCTTTCTTT	CASSLQGDTEAFF
NA	NA	TRBJ1-1	TRBV12-5	TGTGCTAGTGGCTCGGGACCCATGAACACTGAAGCTTTCTTT	CASGSGPMNTEAFF
once	NA	TRBJ1-2	TRBV20-1	TGCAGTGCTAGTGCTCAGGTCCCCTATGGCTACACCTTC	CSASAQVPYGYTF
NA	TRBD1	TRBJ1-1	TRBV18	TGTGCCAGCTCACCCCTATTAGGGGGCAACACTGAAGCTTTCTTT	CASSPLLGGNTEAFF
NA	TRBD1	TRBJ1-4	TRBV6-5	TGTGCCAGCAGACCGACAGGGCTTAATGAAAAACTGTTTTTT	CASRPTGLNEKLFF
NA	NA	TRBJ2-7	TRBV18	TGTGCCAGCTCACCCGGTGACCTTTACGAGCAGTACTTC	CASSPGDLYEQYF
once	NA	TRBJ1-2	TRBV7-9	TGTGCCAGCAGCTTAGGGGCAGGGACTAACTATGGCTACACCTTC	CASSLGAGTNYGYTF
NA	NA	TRBJ2-7	TRBV6-5	TGTGCCAGCAGAGCAATTTCGGACGAGCAGTACTTC	CASRAISDEQYF
NA	NA	TRBJ1-1	TRBV19	TGTGCCAGTAGTATTGGGGTAATGAACACTGAAGCTTTCTTT	CASSIGVMNTEAFF
once	NA	TRBJ1-6	TRBV29-1	TGCAGCGTTGAGGATAGGGACCACACGGGTTCACCCCTCCACTTT	CSVEDRDHTGSPLHF
NA	TRBD1	TRBJ1-1	TRBV6-6	TGTGCCAGCCCTGACAGGGGGCGGGGTGAAGCTTTCTTT	CASPDRGRGEAFF
NA	TRBD1	TRBJ2-1	TRBV7-2	TGTGCCAGCAGCTGGGACAGGGTATCCAATGAGCAGTTCTTC	CASSWDRVSNEQFF
NA	TRBD1	TRBJ2-2	TRBV4-1	TGCGCCAGCAGGGAGGGCACAGGGGGCGTTCACACCGGGGAGCTGTTTTTT	CASREGTGGVHTGELFF
NA	NA	TRBJ1-1	TRBV29-1	TGCAGCTCTGGGTGGGGGGACACTGAAGCTTTCTTT	CSSGWGDTEAFF